The clone carrying this T cell receptor beta chain showed up many times. This CDR3 is 15 amino acids long. V lost 0 bases to trimming and J lost 1 base, with 9 bases between them. Germline-derived CDR1 and CDR2 are SGHDN and FVKESK. The entry originates in a study of identical twins. MiXCR, applied by TCRdb to the 5' RACE reads, yields one record per CDR3 protein. The table lists a few hundred thousand distinct CDR3 sequences, roughly 8.6% of them singletons. This sample also belongs to another study, concerning yellow fever vaccine responses in identical twins.

The sequencing sample was made of memory (CD45RO+) T cells sorted from blood. The receptor was derived from a young woman in good health. The chain joins TRBV14 to TRBJ2-5; D remains unclear. This chain's CDR3 is CASSQEWATQETQYF. The CDR3 coding sequence is TGTGCCAGCAGCCAAGAATGGGCTACCCAAGAGACCCAGTACTTC.